This entry lists 5 T cell receptor beta chains sequenced from one sample in a study of T cells in Graves' hyperthyroidism and ophthalmopathy. TCR beta CDR3 sequences were amplified from RNA transcripts. A set of HTBI primers served as the primers for a first-round RT-PCR of the TCR CDR3. TCRdb re-derived calls from the multiplex PCR reads in MiXCR, one entry per CDR3 protein. The sample comprises about 640,000 distinct CDR3 sequences, less than 25% of which are singletons, and approximately 30% rests with the top ten. Specimen: blood. The source of these receptors is a man younger than 45 with Graves' ophthalmopathy.

This clonotype was seen more than once but under ten times. The V call is TRBV30, the J call TRBJ2-3; D may be TRBD2 (5 bases). This CDR3 contains 12 residues. V was pared by 5 bases and J by 5 bases, with 11 bases between. Germline V gene data show CDR1 as GTSNPN and CDR2 as SVGIG (reference sequence). The CDR3 nucleotides read TGTGCCTGGGCAGCGGTGGAAGATACGCAGTATTTT. Encoded protein: CAWAAVEDTQYF.

This clonotype came up a few times. The rearrangement uses TRBV4-2 and TRBJ2-7; 7 bases line up with TRBD1. CDR3 length: 15 residues. Germline loops: CDR1 LGHNA, CDR2 YNFKEQ. Trimming took 0 bases from V and 6 from J; bases not matched to a gene: 8. For the CDR3, the DNA is TGTGCCAGCAGCCAAGATGAGGGACAGTTAAGCGAGCAGTACTTC. Its translation: CASSQDEGQLSEQYF.

This clonotype showed up just a few times. The chain combines TRBV28 with TRBJ2-7; 9 bases match TRBD2. CDR1 and CDR2 (germline): MDHEN, SYDVKM. The CDR3 extends over 16 amino acids. V lost 5 bases and J lost 3; bases outside the gene matches: 11. DNA for the CDR3: TGTGCCAGCAGTCCTACCGGGACTAGCATAAACTACGAGCAGTACTTC. Translation gives CASSPTGTSINYEQYF.

This rearrangement joins TRBV28 to TRBJ2-7, with D possibly matching TRBD1 (6 bases). The CDR3 is made up of 13 amino acids. CDR1 and CDR2 (germline): MDHEN, SYDVKM. V was clipped by 6 bases and J by 6 bases, with 15 bases between them. The DNA for the CDR3 is TGTGCCAGCAGGGCCCCAGGGGTCTCCGAGCAGTACTTC. Its translation is CASRAPGVSEQYF.

This clonotype was seen ten or more times. The V gene is TRBV11-3, the J gene TRBJ2-1, with 10 nucleotides matching TRBD2. The CDR3 loop spans 16 amino acids. Looked up from germline, CDR1 is SGHNT and CDR2 is YENEEA. V trimming: 5 bases; J trimming: 4 bases; junction bases outside the gene matches: 8. The CDR3 DNA is TGTGCCAGCAGCCGCGGCCTAGCGGGAGATTACAATGAGCAGTTCTTC. This gives the protein CASSRGLAGDYNEQFF.